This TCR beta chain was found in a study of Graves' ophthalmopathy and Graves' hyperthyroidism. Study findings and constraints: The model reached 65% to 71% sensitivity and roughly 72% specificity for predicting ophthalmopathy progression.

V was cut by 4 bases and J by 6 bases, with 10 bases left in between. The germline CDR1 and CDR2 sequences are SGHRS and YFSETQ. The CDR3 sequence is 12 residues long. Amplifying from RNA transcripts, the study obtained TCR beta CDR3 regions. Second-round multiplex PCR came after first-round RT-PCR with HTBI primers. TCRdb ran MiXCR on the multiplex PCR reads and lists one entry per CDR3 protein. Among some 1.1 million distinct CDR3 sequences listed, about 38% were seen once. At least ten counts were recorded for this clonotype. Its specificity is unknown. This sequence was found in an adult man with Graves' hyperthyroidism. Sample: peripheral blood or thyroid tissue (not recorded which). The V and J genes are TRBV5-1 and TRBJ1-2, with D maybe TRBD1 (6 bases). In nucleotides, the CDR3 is TGCGCCAGCAGCGCAGGACAGCATGGCTACACCTTC. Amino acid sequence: CASSAGQHGYTF.